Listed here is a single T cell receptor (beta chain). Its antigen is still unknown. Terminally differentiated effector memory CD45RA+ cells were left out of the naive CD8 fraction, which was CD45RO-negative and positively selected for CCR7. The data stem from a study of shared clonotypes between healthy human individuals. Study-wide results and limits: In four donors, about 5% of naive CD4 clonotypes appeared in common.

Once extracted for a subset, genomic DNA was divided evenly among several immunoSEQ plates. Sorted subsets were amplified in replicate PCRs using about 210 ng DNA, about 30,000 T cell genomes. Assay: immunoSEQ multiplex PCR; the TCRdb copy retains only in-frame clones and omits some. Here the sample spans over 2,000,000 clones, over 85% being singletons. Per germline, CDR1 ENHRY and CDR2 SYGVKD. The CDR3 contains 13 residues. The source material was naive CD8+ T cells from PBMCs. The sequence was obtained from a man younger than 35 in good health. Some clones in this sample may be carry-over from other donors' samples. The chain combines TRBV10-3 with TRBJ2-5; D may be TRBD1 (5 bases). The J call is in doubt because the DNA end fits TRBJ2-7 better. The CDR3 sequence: CAISDQGSDEQYF. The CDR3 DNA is TGTGCCATCAGTGATCAGGGTTCCGACGAGCAGTACTTC.